The clone carrying this T cell receptor (beta chain) was found many times. The sample originates from a study of early T cells in non-severe SARS-CoV-2 infection. The ends lost 0 bases at V and 2 bases at J; junction bases unmatched: 4. The CDR3 has 14 amino acids. Germline CDR1 and CDR2: DFQATT and SNEGSKA (reference sequence). MiXCR, applied by TCRdb to the 5' RACE reads, yields one record per CDR3 protein. The profile shows approximately 37,000 distinct CDR3 sequences, approximately 5.9% of them singletons. The material sequenced was whole blood, taken at baseline. V usage is TRBV20-1 and J usage is TRBJ2-7; 7 bases align to TRBD1. The TCR originated in an adult who was a healthcare worker with PCR-confirmed SARS-CoV-2 infection or an uninfected control (not recorded which). In nucleotides, the CDR3 is TGCAGTGCTAGAGATACAGGGGCGACCTACGAGCAGTACTTC. Translation: CSARDTGATYEQYF.